Following are 2 T cell receptor beta chains from one sample sequenced in a study of OX40 agonist ivuxolimab in advanced cancers. Generated by immunoSEQ multiplex PCR, the TCRdb table keeps only in-frame clones and is missing some. Of approximately 70,000 clones in the sample, 82% were seen once. The sequencing here drew on CD4+ or CD8+ T cells sorted from blood, taken in a trial of the OX40 agonist ivuxolimab. The receptors here all came from an adult with an advanced solid tumor such as melanoma, head and neck, liver or kidney cancer.

The chain has TRBV7-2 and TRBJ1-1; the D is unclear. Germline CDR1 SGHTA, CDR2 FQGNSA. This CDR3 spans 14 amino acids. With 5 bases removed from V and 3 bases from J, the gap between germline ends came to 13 bases. CDR3 amino acids: CASSHGSRDTEAFF. As DNA, the CDR3 is TGTGCCAGCAGCCACGGGAGTCGGGACACTGAAGCTTTCTTT.

J is TRBJ1-2 and V is TRBV7-2, with D possibly matching TRBD1 (5 bases). V was trimmed by 7 bases and J by 4 bases, leaving 22 bases between them. This CDR3 is built from 16 residues. Germline V lookup: CDR1 SGHTA, CDR2 FQGNSA. The CDR3 is CASTRGSDDGSYGYTF. DNA of the CDR3: TGTGCCAGCACCCGGGGGTCGGACGACGGTAGCTATGGCTACACCTTC.